This entry lists 5 T cell receptor beta chains sequenced from one sample in a study of T-cell memory formation after mild COVID-19. TCRdb re-derived calls from the 5' RACE reads in MiXCR, one entry per CDR3 protein. The data contain 500,000 to 600,000 distinct CDR3 sequences, about a sixth of them seen just once; the ten biggest clones take up around 13%. The sample was PBMCs or a T cell subset sorted from them (not recorded which). The receptors come from an adult woman who had mild COVID-19 (a few samples of this study predate the infection). Cell type and time point are not known.

In this sample, this clonotype turned up a few times. The rearrangement uses TRBV6-5 and TRBJ1-2; TRBD1 agrees at 11 bases. CDR1 is MNHEY and CDR2 is SVGAGI in the germline V gene. Trimming at V came to 6 bases and at J to 5 bases, leaving 8 bases not matched to a gene. The CDR3 sequence is 15 residues long. CDR3 coding DNA: TGTGCCAGCAGCCCGGACAGGGGGCGAGGTTATGGCTACACCTTC. Protein product: CASSPDRGRGYGYTF.

This clonotype was detected only a few times. The CDR3 loop is CSARDLRQAEETQYF. In DNA, the CDR3 is TGCAGTGCTAGAGATCTGAGGCAGGCCGAAGAGACCCAGTACTTC. The J gene is TRBJ2-5, the V gene TRBV20-1; D gene ambiguous. CDR1 and CDR2 from the germline V gene are DFQATT and SNEGSKA (reference sequence). Trimming stripped 0 bases from V and 3 bases from J, with 14 bases between. The CDR3 extends over 15 amino acids.

The chain joins TRBV7-8 to TRBJ1-2; a possible D gene is TRBD1 (5 bases). The CDR3 spans 12 residues. V was trimmed by 3 bases and J by 8 bases, leaving 10 bases between them. Germline V gene data show CDR1 as SGHVS and CDR2 as FQNEAQ. The CDR3 spells CASSFVAGGYTF. The CDR3 nucleotides are TGTGCCAGCAGCTTCGTGGCAGGGGGCTACACCTTC. The whole variable domain, remainder taken from reference TRBV7-8 and TRBJ1-2, is GAGVSQSPRYKVAKRGQDVALRCDPISGHVSLFWYQQALGQGPEFLTYFQNEAQLDKSGLPSDRFFAERPEGSVSTLKIQRTQQEDSAVYLCASSFVAGGYTFGSGTRLTVV.

This clonotype has just a few counts. This chain uses TRBV6-1 with TRBJ2-7; perhaps TRBD2 as D (5 bases). Trimming stripped 7 bases from V and 4 bases from J, with 14 bases between. The CDR3 sequence is 13 residues long. Germline assignment: CDR1 MNHNS and CDR2 SASEGT. CDR3 sequence (DNA): TGTGCCAGCACTTCCGGACTTGGGTACGAGCAGTACTTC. It yields the protein CASTSGLGYEQYF.

This chain joins TRBV12-3 or TRBV12-4 and TRBJ1-5; 8 bases match TRBD1. Trimming took 2 bases from V and 7 from J; bases not matched to a gene: 7. There are 15 residues in the CDR3. This CDR3 is CASSLRQGATQPQHF. The CDR3 bases are TGTGCCAGCAGTTTAAGGCAGGGGGCGACCCAGCCCCAGCATTTT.